This is a list of T cell receptor beta chains from one sample in a study of tumor-infiltrating lymphocytes in primary liver carcinoma. TCRdb fed the multiplex PCR reads into MiXCR, producing one record per CDR3 protein. The sample contains 100,000 to 150,000 distinct CDR3 sequences, around 64% of which appear only once. The sequenced material came from liver tumor tissue from sampling region 3. Source of these receptors: a woman aged 55 to 70 with primary liver carcinoma and hepatitis B virus infection. CDR3s include the opening cysteine and the closing phenylalanine or tryptophan. A D gene is named only where the DNA matches it firmly. The size of a clone is reported for some rows only, either as once, few or many, or as a class for expanded clones.

d_gene,j_gene,abundance,v_gene,CDR3nt,CDR3aa
TRBD2,TRBJ2-3,few,TRBV29-1,TGCAGTGTGGCGGACGGGGAGGGAGTGTATTTT,CSVADGEGVYF
TRBD2,TRBJ2-7,many,TRBV6-2/TRBV6-3,TGTGCCAGCAGTCAACTAGCGGGAAAGGCGGGGGAGCAGTACTTC,CASSQLAGKAGEQYF
NA,TRBJ2-3,NA,TRBV11-2,TGTGCCAGCAGCTCAGAGGGTGGGATTTACCTGTACTTT,CASSSEGGIYLYF
TRBD2,TRBJ2-1,many,TRBV4-1,TGCGCCAGCAGCCAAGTGGTGGGAGGGCGCTACAATGAGCAGTTCTTC,CASSQVVGGRYNEQFF
TRBD1,TRBJ1-2,many,TRBV12-3/TRBV12-4,TGTGCCAGCAGTTCGCTGACAGGGTTCCTTGGCTACACCTTC,CASSSLTGFLGYTF
TRBD2,TRBJ2-1,once,TRBV2,TGTGCCAGCAGCCCAGCGGGAGGGGTGGATGAGCAGTTCTTC,CASSPAGGVDEQFF
NA,TRBJ2-1,NA,TRBV11-3,TGTGCCAGTAGCACCCTAGGATGGCTGGGAAATGAGCAGTTCTTC,CASSTLGWLGNEQFF
NA,TRBJ1-4,NA,TRBV12-3/TRBV12-4,TGTGCCAGCACCCTAAGGCCCCTCTCGACGGGATGGCACCAGGAAAAACTGTTTTTT,CASTLRPLSTGWHQEKLFF
TRBD2,TRBJ2-1,NA,TRBV5-1,TGCGCCAGCAGCTTTAGCGGGGCCCTCGATGAGCAGTTCTTC,CASSFSGALDEQFF
TRBD2,TRBJ2-3,few,TRBV11-3,TGTGCCAGCAACTTCAGGACTAGCACAGATACGCGCTATTTT,CASNFRTSTDTRYF
NA,TRBJ1-3,NA,TRBV6-1,TGTGCCGGTAGTGAAGCGGGGCACTACTCTGGAACCATATATTTT,CAGSEAGHYSGTIYF
NA,TRBJ2-7,NA,TRBV10-3,TGTGCCGGCTCCGGGACCTTTTCCTACGAGCAGTACTTC,CAGSGTFSYEQYF
NA,TRBJ2-7,medium-sized,TRBV29-1,TGCAGCGTTGATAGTGGAGGGGCTAGCTCCTACGAGCAGTACTTC,CSVDSGGASSYEQYF
TRBD1,TRBJ2-3,NA,TRBV4-1,TGTGCCAGCGGCCGACAGGGGGGAGGGGCAGATACGCAGTATTTT,CASGRQGGGADTQYF
NA,TRBJ1-5,many,TRBV29-1,TGCAGCGTTGAAAACGGAGAGGGCCAGCATTTT,CSVENGEGQHF
NA,TRBJ1-2,few,TRBV28,TGTGCCATCAGGTCCACTAGTGGCTACACCTTC,CAIRSTSGYTF
NA,TRBJ1-2,NA,TRBV6-5,TGTGCCAGCAATTCCAAGATGGGGTCGGCCTATGACTACACTTTC,CASNSKMGSAYDYTF
NA,TRBJ1-2,many,TRBV29-1,TGCAGCGTGACGACAGGCGCTAACTATGGCTACACCTTC,CSVTTGANYGYTF
NA,TRBJ2-7,NA,TRBV11-3,TGTGCCAGCAGCCCGGGGACAAGGGACAACTACGAGCAGTACTTC,CASSPGTRDNYEQYF
NA,TRBJ2-5,NA,TRBV9,TGTGTCAGCAGCTCCCGGACGCCTTCACAAGCAGAGACCCAGTACTTC,CVSSSRTPSQAETQYF
NA,TRBJ2-3,NA,TRBV7-9,TGTGCCAGCAGCTCCTCGGGAAGCACAGATACGCAGTATTTT,CASSSSGSTDTQYF
NA,TRBJ2-2,many,TRBV10-3,TGTGCCACCGTCGAGACTTCGCCGAACACCGGGGAGCTGTTTTTT,CATVETSPNTGELFF
NA,TRBJ2-1,few,TRBV28,TGTGCCAGCAGTTTAGAGGGGCCGGAGTTCTTC,CASSLEGPEFF
TRBD2,TRBJ2-1,many,TRBV6-1,TGTGCCAGCACCGGCTGGACTAGCGGGGCCTACAATGAGCAGTTCTTC,CASTGWTSGAYNEQFF
NA,TRBJ2-5,NA,TRBV11-2,TGTGCCAGCAACCTCGGACCGCAAGAGACCCAGTACTTC,CASNLGPQETQYF
NA,TRBJ2-2,few,TRBV7-9,TGTGCCAGCAGCTTGGTTAACGGGGAGCTGTTTTTT,CASSLVNGELFF
NA,TRBJ1-1,many,TRBV14,TGTGCCAGCAGCCATGGGATGAACACTGAAGCTTTCTTT,CASSHGMNTEAFF
TRBD2,TRBJ2-2,many,TRBV29-1,TGCAGCGTCCGCGGGCTAGCGGGAGTGGCCGGGGAGCTGTTTTTT,CSVRGLAGVAGELFF
NA,TRBJ1-5,NA,TRBV21-1,TGTACCAGCATCTATGGGTTAAGGAGTCAGCCCCAGCATTTT,CTSIYGLRSQPQHF
NA,TRBJ2-1,few,TRBV7-9,TGTGCCAGCAGCTTATCGGGAGCTTCCTACAATGGGCAGTTCTTC,CASSLSGASYNGQFF
NA,TRBJ1-1,many,TRBV7-9,TGTGCCAGCAGCCGGGGGATTGACACTGAAGCTTTCTTT,CASSRGIDTEAFF
TRBD1,TRBJ2-3,many,TRBV13,TGTGCCAGCAGCTTAGCCCGGGACAGGAGTCCGCTTACTAGCACAGATACGCAGTATTTT,CASSLARDRSPLTSTDTQYF
NA,TRBJ2-7,many,TRBV5-6,TGTGCCAGCAGCTTGGATGGGGGAGATCACTCTTACGAGCAGTACTTC,CASSLDGGDHSYEQYF
NA,TRBJ1-1,NA,TRBV28,TGTGCCAGCAGTTTCAGGGGACTTAAAGCTTTCTTT,CASSFRGLKAFF
TRBD1,TRBJ2-1,NA,TRBV4-1,TGCGCCAGCAGCCAAGAGGGGACAGGGGTTGATGAGCAATTCTTC,CASSQEGTGVDEQFF
TRBD1,TRBJ1-5,NA,TRBV11-2,TGTGCAAGCAACTTCACAGGGGATGGTCAGCCCCAGCATTTT,CASNFTGDGQPQHF
TRBD1,TRBJ1-5,many,TRBV29-1,TGCAGCGTTGCTGCCGGGACAGGGAATCAGCCCCAGCATTTT,CSVAAGTGNQPQHF
NA,TRBJ2-3,many,TRBV14,TGTGCCAGCAGCCTCGGGAGCGCAGATACGCAGTATTTT,CASSLGSADTQYF
NA,TRBJ1-1,many,TRBV29-1,TGCAGCGTTGCAAGACAGGAATCCGAAGCTTTCTTT,CSVARQESEAFF
NA,TRBJ2-7,NA,TRBV28,TGTGCCAGCTCCCACTCGCTAGCGCCTAGCTCCTACGAGCAGTACTTC,CASSHSLAPSSYEQYF
NA,TRBJ1-1,once,TRBV2,TGTGCCAGCAGTGTGCAGGCGAACACTGAAGCTATCTTT,CASSVQANTEAIF
TRBD1,TRBJ2-3,NA,TRBV5-1,TGCGCCAGCAGCTTGTCCCACCAGACAGGGGCAGATACGCAGTATTTT,CASSLSHQTGADTQYF
NA,TRBJ2-3,many,TRBV6-2/TRBV6-3,TGTGCCAGCAGTTCCGGGACCACAACGTACACAGATACGCAGTATTTT,CASSSGTTTYTDTQYF
NA,TRBJ2-5,NA,TRBV7-2,TGTGCCAGCAGCCTAGGGGGGAGTATGGAGACCCAGTACTTC,CASSLGGSMETQYF
NA,TRBJ2-6,few,TRBV7-8,TGTGCCAGCAGCTCAAAGAGTAACAGGGCTGGGGCCAACGTCCTGACTTTC,CASSSKSNRAGANVLTF
NA,TRBJ2-1,NA,TRBV11-2,TGTGCCAGCAGCTTAGAGCGGATGGACTCCTACAATGAGCAGTTCTTC,CASSLERMDSYNEQFF
NA,TRBJ2-4,NA,TRBV29-1,TGCAGCGTTGAACACGGGGCCCGGGACATTCGGTACTTC,CSVEHGARDIRYF
NA,TRBJ2-7,few,TRBV6-6,TGTGCCAGCAGCCAGAGACTAGTGGGAAAATACTACGAGCAGTACTTC,CASSQRLVGKYYEQYF
NA,TRBJ2-3,NA,TRBV28,TGTGCCAACAGTTGGGGACAAGGCTTCACAGATACGCAGTATTTT,CANSWGQGFTDTQYF
TRBD2,TRBJ2-2,few,TRBV28,TGTGCCAGCAGTTTGCTCCGACTAGCGACCACCGGGGAGCTGTTTTTT,CASSLLRLATTGELFF
NA,TRBJ2-5,many,TRBV29-1,TGCAGCGTTGAATTCCAGGGGTGGATAGAGACCCAGTACTTC,CSVEFQGWIETQYF
NA,TRBJ2-6,NA,TRBV5-1,TGCGCCGGCAGCTCTCCAGCCGGCTCTGGGGCCAACGTCCTGACTTTC,CAGSSPAGSGANVLTF
TRBD2,TRBJ2-5,NA,TRBV28,TGTGCCAGCAGGCCGGGACTAGCTATTAGAGAGACCCAGTACTTC,CASRPGLAIRETQYF
TRBD1,TRBJ1-3,NA,TRBV28,TGTGCCAGCAGTTTGGCGGGACAGGCGACTGGAAACACCATATATTTT,CASSLAGQATGNTIYF
TRBD2,TRBJ2-1,NA,TRBV11-2,TGTGCAAGCAACTTAACGCAGCGGGACTACAATGAGCAGTTCTTC,CASNLTQRDYNEQFF
NA,TRBJ1-1,NA,TRBV6-1,TGTGCCAGCAGTGGGGGGGTTGTCACAGAAGCTTTCTTT,CASSGGVVTEAFF
TRBD2,TRBJ2-2,NA,TRBV28,TGTGCCAGCAGCAGAGTGGGGGGGACCGGGGAGCTGCTTTTT,CASSRVGGTGELLF
NA,TRBJ2-3,NA,TRBV11-1,TGTGCCAGCAGCTTATGGCAACGTGCGAGAGAGTCTCAGTTT,CASSLWQRARESQF
TRBD1,TRBJ2-7,NA,TRBV11-2,TGTCCCAGCAGCGCAACAGGGGACACCTCCTATGAGCAGTACTTC,CPSSATGDTSYEQYF